The source of this T cell receptor (beta chain) is a study of control samples from healthy donors and cancer patients. TCRdb keeps only in-frame clones here, not all; method: immunoSEQ multiplex PCR. The table lists around 75,000 clones, around 94% of them singletons. This clone was counted between two and nine times. The V gene lost 2 bases and the J gene lost 6 bases, with 7 bases spanning the gap. This CDR3 region has 13 residues. Germline lookup yields CDR1 SGHTA and CDR2 FQGNSA. The receptor was derived from a woman aged 55-69 years in good health. The sample comprised blood. The J gene is TRBJ2-2, the V gene TRBV7-2; D gene uncertain. The CDR3: CASSLNPSGELFF. The DNA for the CDR3 is TGTGCCAGCAGCTTAAACCCCTCCGGGGAGCTGTTTTTT. Full variable domain (outside the CDR3, taken from reference TRBV7-2 and TRBJ2-2): GAGVSQSPSNKVTEKGKDVELRCDPISGHTALYWYRQSLGQGLEFLIYFQGNSAPDKSGLPSDRFSAERTGGSVSTLTIQRTQQEDSAVYLCASSLNPSGELFFGEGSRLTVL.